The 9 T cell receptor beta chains listed next were all sequenced from one sample in a study of T cell responses to AZD1222 COVID-19 vaccine. TCRdb keeps only in-frame clones here, not all; method: immunoSEQ multiplex PCR. The sample has fewer than 250,000 clones; around 92% are singletons. Sequences were derived from peripheral blood, sampled on day 0 of AZD1222 vaccination. Source of these receptors: an adult in good health.

V gene TRBV6-5 combines with J gene TRBJ1-1, with 7 nucleotides matching TRBD1. Losses at the gene ends were 4 bases for V and 4 bases for J; bases not matched to a gene: 9. This CDR3 is 15 amino acids long. Germline CDR1 is MNHEY and CDR2 is SVGAGI. The CDR3 DNA reads as TGTGCCAGCAGTTCTGAGACAGGGAGGGCCACTGAAGCTTTCTTT. This codes for CASSSETGRATEAFF.

V usage is TRBV12-3 or TRBV12-4 and J usage is TRBJ1-2; D uncertain. V gave up 1 base and J gave up 2 bases, with 5 bases separating them. The CDR3 extends over 13 amino acids. The CDR3 DNA sequence: TGTGCCAGCAGTTTAGTGCCCAACTATGGCTACACCTTC. As protein: CASSLVPNYGYTF.

The gene calls are TRBV7-9 and TRBJ1-1, with 7 bases aligning to TRBD1. V dropped 5 bases and J dropped 0; count of bases not matched to a gene: 6. This CDR3 contains 15 residues. Germline-derived CDR1 and CDR2 are SEHNR and FQNEAQ (reference sequence). In DNA, the CDR3 is TGTGCCAGCAGCCCACACAGGGGATTGAACACTGAAGCTTTCTTT. The encoded protein is CASSPHRGLNTEAFF.

This clone was seen once. The gene calls are TRBV9 and TRBJ1-1; D is uncertain. There are 13 residues in the CDR3. Germline assignment: CDR1 SGDLS and CDR2 YYNGEE. Trimming took 0 bases from V and 6 from J, leaving 9 bases between them. The CDR3 spells CASSVVHGAEAFF. The CDR3 DNA reads as TGTGCCAGCAGCGTAGTCCACGGCGCTGAAGCTTTCTTT.

The chain uses TRBV2 and TRBJ2-7; 7 nucleotides agree with TRBD1. V was clipped by 4 bases and J by 2 bases; unmatched bases: 2. The CDR3 consists of 13 residues. Germline CDR1 and CDR2: SNHLY and FYNNEI. The CDR3 region is CASSGQGAYEQYF. The CDR3 nucleotides read TGTGCCAGCAGTGGTCAGGGGGCCTACGAGCAGTACTTC.

This chain connects TRBV5-8 to TRBJ1-1, with 11 bases lining up with TRBD1. J was trimmed by 4 bases and V by 4 bases; bases with no gene match: 9. Germline V gene lookup returns CDR1 SGHTS and CDR2 YDEGEE. This CDR3 has 16 amino acids. The CDR3: CASSPGPGQGGTEAFF. The CDR3 nucleotides are TGTGCCAGCAGCCCAGGGCCGGGACAGGGGGGCACTGAAGCTTTCTTT.

V and J are TRBV7-9 and TRBJ1-4; D is uncertain. CDR1 is SEHNR and CDR2 is FQNEAQ in the germline V gene (reference sequence). Trimming cost V 5 bases and J 2 bases, with 15 bases left between them. The CDR3 totals 16 residues. The DNA for the CDR3 is TGTGCCAGCAGCCCCGTGGGCATTGGGACTAATGAAAAACTGTTTTTT. Protein product: CASSPVGIGTNEKLFF.

CDR3 nucleotides: TGTGCCAGCAGTTTATCAGGCAGGGCATACAACTATGGCTACACCTTC. It encodes CASSLSGRAYNYGYTF. The rearrangement uses TRBV27 and TRBJ1-2; a weak D match, TRBD1 (5 bases). CDR3 length: 16 amino acids. Germline CDR1 is MNHEY and CDR2 is SMNVEV (reference sequence). The V end was cut by 0 bases, the J end by 2 bases, with 13 bases between.

In its sample, this clone was seen once. The rearrangement uses TRBV5-1 and TRBJ1-1; D remains unclear. With 0 bases removed from V and 1 base from J, the gap between germline ends came to 4 bases. Germline V gene sequence: CDR1 SGHRS, CDR2 YFSETQ. This CDR3 region has 13 residues. The CDR3 region has the DNA TGCGCCAGCAGCTTGGGGTCGAACACTGAAGCTTTCTTT. It is translated as CASSLGSNTEAFF.